The sequence of this TCR beta chain was determined in a study of blood T cell repertoires in COVID-19 (dated by TCRdb to about 2020). Looking at the study overall: Collaborator samples came from the United States, Italy and Spain and covered acute and convalescent phases of COVID-19. The samples were drawn from two sources: the first 160 participants of the ongoing ImmuneRACE study, and 1,000 to 1,500 subjects contributed by 6 global collaborators. The material from the prospective study consisted of cDNA or gDNA derived from T cells, B-cell-depleted T cells, or PBMCs. The repertoires were released in a freely available public database meant as a resource for research on the immune response to SARS-CoV-2. The dataset comprised deeply sampled blood TCRbeta repertoires from subjects exposed to, actively infected with, or recovered from COVID-19. HLA class I and class II types, where available, came from metadata supplied by the sample provider rather than from assay-based typing. Nearly every sample came with metadata listing a de-identified subject ID, COVID-19 status, age in years and sex.

In the prospective study, participants were about 18 to 95 years old, resided in about two dozen geographic areas of the United States, and were enrolled through a virtual design. Cohort assignment in the prospective study relied on participant-reported clinical history from a screening survey and a study questionnaire. In the prospective study, whole blood, serum and a nasopharyngeal or oropharyngeal swab were collected from each participant by mobile phlebotomists. Over an approximately 2-month period, participants in the prospective study had the option of providing additional blood draws and questionnaires. Before DNA extraction, blood samples from the prospective study were shipped at room temperature or frozen. Findings and caveats that apply to the study as a whole: Clinical and demographic metadata were provided uncurated, with the amount varying by source and participant.

About this clone: There is no known antigen for this receptor. No base-level quality is on record; no much larger clone is a single base apart.

TCRbeta CDR3 regions were amplified from genomic DNA by means of the immunoSEQ Assay, a bias-controlled multiplex PCR. The original pipeline was this. Nucleated cell counts per sample were estimated from amplification of reference gene primers within the assay. To quantify the absolute abundance of each unique TCRbeta CDR3 rearrangement, sequence reads were collapsed and filtered. For each sample, productive Simpson clonality was calculated as the square root of Simpson's diversity index over productive rearrangements. The table comes from immuneACCESS by way of TCRdb, which keeps in-frame sequences with V and J called. Part of the clones is missing from these tables; in studies checked, under half for an unresolved V gene and the rest for unknown reasons. That table furnishes V, J and clone size, whereas the DNA furnished D and trimming. Counted in this sample were around 140,000 clones; around 84% of them appeared once. In total, the top ten clones hold about 2.3% of the sample.

The V and J ends are trimmed by 2 bases and 0 bases, leaving 11 bases between them. There are 15 amino acids in the CDR3, from cysteine to phenylalanine inclusive. The only DNA kept is the CDR3, 45 bases in frame from the first base. Sequences MNHNS (CDR1) and SASEGT (CDR2) are obtained from the germline V gene. Sequenced: PBMCs or T cells enriched from blood (not recorded which). The sequence came from a man aged 40-55 years with acute COVID-19. The receptor chain draws on TRBV6-1 and TRBJ2-7, with TRBD1 tentatively as D gene (5 bases match). The bases are TGTGCCAGCAGTGAAATCACAGGAAGCTCCTACGAGCAGTACTTC. Translated, this is CASSEITGSSYEQYF.